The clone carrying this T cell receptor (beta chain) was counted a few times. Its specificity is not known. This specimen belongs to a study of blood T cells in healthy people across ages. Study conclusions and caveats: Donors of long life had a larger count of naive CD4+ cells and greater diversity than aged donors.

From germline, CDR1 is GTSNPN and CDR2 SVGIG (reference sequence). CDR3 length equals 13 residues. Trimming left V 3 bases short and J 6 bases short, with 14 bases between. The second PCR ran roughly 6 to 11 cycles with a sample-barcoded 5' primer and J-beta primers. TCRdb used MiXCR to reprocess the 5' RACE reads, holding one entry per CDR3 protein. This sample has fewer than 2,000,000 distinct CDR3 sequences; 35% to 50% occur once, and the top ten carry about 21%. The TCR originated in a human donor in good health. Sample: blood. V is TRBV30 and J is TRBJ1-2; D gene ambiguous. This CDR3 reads CAWSRMASNGYTF. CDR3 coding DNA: TGTGCCTGGAGCCGAATGGCATCGAATGGCTACACCTTC.